This T cell receptor beta chain was found in a study of T-cell memory formation after mild COVID-19. About the research overall: TCR clusters mostly belonged to single donors.

This CDR3 region has 12 residues. V was pared by 4 bases and J by 2 bases, with 4 bases between. TCRdb used MiXCR to reprocess the 5' RACE reads, holding one entry per CDR3 protein. The table has around 100,000 distinct CDR3 sequences, roughly 20% seen once; the top ten hold roughly 37%. The chain combines TRBV12-3 or TRBV12-4 with TRBJ2-3, with D uncertain. The source of this sequence is a man aged 18 to 30 who had mild COVID-19 (a few samples of this study predate the infection). Cell type and time point are not known. Sequencing was carried out using PBMCs or a T cell subset sorted from them (not recorded which). DNA of the CDR3: TGTGCCAGCAGTTACCACACAGATACGCAGTATTTT. This encodes CASSYHTDTQYF.